The 26 T cell receptor beta chains in this list originate from one sample, sequenced in a study of Graves' ophthalmopathy and Graves' hyperthyroidism. Amplified material comprised TCR beta CDR3 regions derived from RNA transcripts. The workflow started with a first-round RT-PCR run with HTBI primers and then moved on to a second-round multiplex PCR. In TCRdb, the multiplex PCR reads were re-called with MiXCR into one record per CDR3 protein. The table shows about 400,000 distinct CDR3 sequences, with around 16% occurring only once. Material for sequencing was peripheral blood. The receptors come from a woman aged 18-35 years with Graves' ophthalmopathy.

The chain links TRBV6-5 to TRBJ1-1; D may be TRBD1 (5 bases). The CDR3 loop spans 14 amino acids. CDR1 and CDR2 from the germline V gene are MNHEY and SVGAGI. V gave up 4 bases and J gave up 4 bases, with 13 bases separating them. This chain's CDR3 is CASSSREGSTEAFF. The CDR3 DNA sequence: TGTGCCAGCAGTTCCCGGGAGGGGAGCACTGAAGCTTTCTTT.

This clonotype came up many times. V is TRBV6-5 and J is TRBJ2-7; D may match TRBD1 or TRBD2 (5 bases each). Germline CDR1 and CDR2: MNHEY and SVGAGI. The CDR3 length is 13 residues. Deletions cut 5 bases from V and 2 bases from J, with 10 bases between. The CDR3 sequence is CASSRDAPYEQYF. In nucleotides, the CDR3 is TGTGCCAGCAGTAGGGACGCCCCCTACGAGCAGTACTTC.

There are many counts of this clonotype. The chain combines TRBV2 with TRBJ1-1; D perhaps matches TRBD1 (6 bases). Germline loops: CDR1 SNHLY, CDR2 FYNNEI. V was cut by 6 bases and J by 2 bases, with 22 bases left in between. The CDR3 totals 17 residues. CDR3 region: CASRPKAGVDPNTEAFF. CDR3 DNA sequence: TGTGCCAGCAGACCAAAGGCAGGGGTAGATCCAAACACTGAAGCTTTCTTT.

In this sample, this clonotype turned up many times. This sequence joins TRBV28 and TRBJ1-1, with TRBD1 as a possible D gene (5 bases). Deletions cut 3 bases from V and 5 bases from J, with 16 bases between. Germline loops: CDR1 MDHEN, CDR2 SYDVKM. This CDR3 has 15 amino acids. CDR3 loop: CASSFPPGARTEAFF. The CDR3 coding sequence is TGTGCCAGCAGTTTTCCCCCCGGGGCTAGGACTGAAGCTTTCTTT.

This sequence joins TRBV30 and TRBJ2-7, with 7 nucleotides matching TRBD1. The CDR3 spans 14 residues. The trim removed 4 bases at V and 2 bases at J, leaving 8 bases unmatched. The V gene's germline CDR1 is GTSNPN and CDR2 SVGIG (reference sequence). The CDR3 DNA is TGTGCCTGGACCTTTGGGGACAGAACCTACGAGCAGTACTTC. Encoded protein: CAWTFGDRTYEQYF.

This clonotype showed up many times. This rearrangement joins TRBV10-3 to TRBJ2-4; no clear D. The germline V gene encodes CDR1 ENHRY and CDR2 SYGVKD. This CDR3 region has 17 residues. Trimming shortened V by 0 bases and J by 2 bases, and 14 bases separated the two germline ends. CDR3 loop: CAISESYNLVPKNIQYF. DNA for the CDR3: TGTGCCATCAGTGAGTCCTATAATCTAGTCCCCAAAAACATTCAGTACTTC.

This clonotype was seen repeatedly, ten times or more. The CDR3 sequence: CASSSPNRGTYEQYF. In nucleotides, the CDR3 is TGTGCCAGCTCATCCCCAAACAGGGGAACCTACGAGCAGTACTTC. V is TRBV18 and J is TRBJ2-7; the match to TRBD1 covers 7 bases. V trimming: 5 bases; J trimming: 2 bases; junction bases outside the gene matches: 9. Germline V gives CDR1 KGHSH, CDR2 LQKENI. The CDR3 runs to 15 residues.

This clonotype was found many times. V usage is TRBV28 and J usage is TRBJ2-6; the D gene is possibly TRBD2 (8 bases). Germline CDR1 MDHEN, CDR2 SYDVKM. The CDR3 loop spans 18 amino acids. V was pared by 5 bases and J by 2 bases, with 19 bases between. The CDR3 coding sequence is TGTGCCAGCAGTCCACGGACGGGAGGGGGCGCTGGGGCCAACGTCCTGACTTTC. Translating it yields CASSPRTGGGAGANVLTF.

V gene TRBV12-3 or TRBV12-4 combines with J gene TRBJ1-5, with 7 bases lining up with TRBD1. The CDR3 consists of 17 residues. Trimming removed 6 bases from V and 0 bases from J; junction bases left unmatched: 11. This CDR3 is CASSTGEGVYSNQPQHF. The CDR3 DNA sequence: TGTGCCAGCAGCACAGGGGAGGGGGTTTATAGCAATCAGCCCCAGCATTTT.

This clonotype was picked up a small number of times. The gene calls are TRBV7-9 and TRBJ2-7, with D possibly being TRBD1 (6 bases). V was shortened by 4 bases and J by 6 bases, with 19 bases between the two germline ends. The CDR3 length is 15 residues. Germline loops: CDR1 SEHNR, CDR2 FQNEAQ (reference sequence). CDR3 residues: CASSSTNRVTGEQYF. In DNA, the CDR3 is TGTGCCAGCAGCTCCACAAACAGGGTTACGGGCGAGCAGTACTTC.

The rearrangement joins TRBV19 to TRBJ2-7; D remains unclear. The CDR3 totals 17 residues. Germline V gene data show CDR1 as LNHDA and CDR2 as SQIVND (reference sequence). The CDR3 nucleotides are TGTGCTGCCCGTCTCGGCGTAAAGGCCCGCAGCTCCTACGAGCAGTACTTC. Encoded protein: CAARLGVKARSSYEQYF.

There are many counts of this clonotype. This chain uses TRBV28 with TRBJ2-7, with no clear D. The germline V and J ends were trimmed by 4 bases and 3 bases, with 13 bases remaining between them. There are 14 residues in the CDR3. CDR1 and CDR2 from the germline V gene are MDHEN and SYDVKM. The CDR3 coding sequence is TGTGCCAGCAGTTCCCCCCCCGCGAGCTACGAGCAGTACTTC. Protein sequence: CASSSPPASYEQYF.

This clonotype has at least ten counts. This chain links TRBV20-1 with TRBJ1-1; no clear D. Germline V gene data show CDR1 as DFQATT and CDR2 as SNEGSKA (reference sequence). The V gene lost 3 bases and the J gene lost 2 bases, with 7 bases spanning the gap. The CDR3 loop spans 12 amino acids. The CDR3 spells CSAREHNTEAFF. The CDR3 DNA reads TGCAGTGCTAGGGAACATAACACTGAAGCTTTCTTT.

The sample holds many counts of this clonotype. This chain uses TRBV28 with TRBJ2-5; the D gene could be TRBD1 or TRBD2 (5 bases each). There are 13 residues in the CDR3. V lost 7 bases to trimming and J lost 7 bases, with 16 bases between them. The V gene's germline CDR1 is MDHEN and CDR2 SYDVKM. The chain's CDR3 is CASNSMGVVTQYF. Here the CDR3 DNA reads TGTGCCAGCAATAGCATGGGGGTTGTGACCCAGTACTTC. Supplemented by reference TRBV28 and TRBJ2-5, the full variable domain reads DVKVTQSSRYLVKRTGEKVFLECVQDMDHENMFWYRQDPGLGLRLIYFSYDVKMKEKGDIPEGYSVSREKKERFSLILESASTNQTSMYLCASNSMGVVTQYFGPGTRLLVL.

Many counts were recorded for this clonotype. The V call is TRBV20-1, the J call TRBJ1-5, with TRBD1 as a possible D gene (5 bases). Germline loops: CDR1 DFQATT, CDR2 SNEGSKA (reference sequence). The CDR3 totals 15 residues. V lost 3 bases and J lost 5, with 17 bases in between. As DNA, the CDR3 is TGCAGTGCTAGGGGGCCGTCAGGGTTCCATCAGCCCCAGCATTTT. As protein: CSARGPSGFHQPQHF.

This chain joins TRBV28 and TRBJ2-7, with D possibly being TRBD1 (5 bases). V was pared by 4 bases and J by 2 bases, with 15 bases between. The CDR3 consists of 15 residues. Germline CDR1 MDHEN, CDR2 SYDVKM. The CDR3, as DNA: TGTGCCAGCAGTTCGCCTCAGGGAAACCCCTACGAGCAGTACTTC. This encodes CASSSPQGNPYEQYF.

At least ten counts were recorded for this clonotype. The chain links TRBV19 to TRBJ2-7; TRBD2 agrees at 10 bases. The CDR3 runs to 14 residues. Trimming took 7 bases from V and 6 from J; bases not matched to a gene: 9. Germline assignment: CDR1 LNHDA and CDR2 SQIVND (reference sequence). The CDR3 sequence is CASKDEREGREQYF. The CDR3 region has the DNA TGTGCCAGTAAAGATGAGCGGGAGGGCCGCGAGCAGTACTTC. Supplemented by reference TRBV19 and TRBJ2-7, the full variable domain reads DGGITQSPKYLFRKEGQNVTLSCEQNLNHDAMYWYRQDPGQGLRLIYYSQIVNDFQKGDIAEGYSVSREKKESFPLTVTSAQKNPTAFYLCASKDEREGREQYFGPGTRLTVT.

At least ten counts were recorded for this clonotype. This sequence joins TRBV19 and TRBJ1-6; D possibly corresponds to TRBD1 (5 bases). CDR3 length: 15 residues. The germline gives CDR1 LNHDA, CDR2 SQIVND (reference sequence). V was trimmed by 3 bases and J by 6 bases, leaving 12 bases between them. The chain's CDR3 is CASSMKGRGNSPLHF. The CDR3 nucleotides are TGTGCCAGTAGTATGAAGGGGCGGGGTAATTCACCCCTCCACTTT.

There are a few counts of this clonotype. The chain carries TRBV12-3 or TRBV12-4 and TRBJ1-1; D is undetermined. This CDR3 has 14 amino acids. Trimming took 6 bases from V and 5 from J, leaving 16 bases between them. The CDR3 DNA is TGTGCCAGCAGCCGTCGTTCGGGTGGGACTGAAGCTTTCTTT. Its protein is CASSRRSGGTEAFF.

This clonotype was observed many times. J is TRBJ1-2 and V is TRBV7-8, with D perhaps matching TRBD1 (6 bases). The CDR3 sequence is 15 residues long. V was shortened by 5 bases and J by 4 bases, with 17 bases between the two germline ends. Germline V gene lookup returns CDR1 SGHVS and CDR2 FQNEAQ. The CDR3 spells CASSVNRVLVYGYTF. The CDR3 DNA sequence: TGTGCCAGCAGCGTCAACAGGGTCCTCGTCTATGGCTACACCTTC.

This clonotype was picked up many times. The chain is built from TRBV4-1 and TRBJ2-7; 7 bases line up with TRBD1. V trimming: 0 bases; J trimming: 6 bases; junction bases outside the gene matches: 11. Germline CDR1 is MGHRA and CDR2 is YSYEKL. The CDR3 is 16 residues long. The CDR3, as DNA: TGCGCCAGCAGCCAAGATAGGGGGCAGGGAAAGGGCGAGCAGTACTTC. This codes for CASSQDRGQGKGEQYF.

This clonotype has a count of ten or more. The chain combines TRBV5-5 with TRBJ2-7; a possible D gene is TRBD1 (6 bases). The CDR3 has 13 residues. V shed 3 bases and J shed 2 bases, with 9 bases lying between them. Germline-derived CDR1 and CDR2 are SGHKS and YYEKEE (reference sequence). The CDR3 DNA reads as TGTGCCAGCAGCTACGGACAGCCCTACGAGCAGTACTTC. This encodes CASSYGQPYEQYF.

This clonotype was observed at least ten times. The chain recombines TRBV11-2 with TRBJ2-7, with a possible D match to TRBD2 (5 bases). Trimming took 5 bases from V and 3 from J, leaving 17 bases between them. Germline V lookup: CDR1 SGHAT, CDR2 FQNNGV. The length of the CDR3 is 15 residues. The CDR3 is CASSAGPSGDYEQYF. The CDR3 coding sequence is TGTGCCAGCAGCGCGGGCCCCTCCGGGGACTACGAGCAGTACTTC.

This clonotype was counted many times. The chain has TRBV6-2 or TRBV6-3 and TRBJ2-7; D may be TRBD2 (6 bases). Trimming shortened V by 2 bases and J by 5 bases, and 22 bases separated the two germline ends. This CDR3 is built from 17 residues. In germline, CDR1 is MNHEY, CDR2 SVGEGT. The CDR3 region has the DNA TGTGCCAGCAGTTACATTTCTAGCGAGAGCTGGGTCCACGAGCAGTACTTC. It translates to CASSYISSESWVHEQYF.

This clonotype showed up many times. The chain uses TRBV11-2 and TRBJ2-7; no clear D gene. V lost 5 bases to trimming and J lost 2 bases, with 25 bases between them. From germline, CDR1 is SGHAT and CDR2 FQNNGV. CDR3 length: 18 amino acids. CDR3: CASSADIFQRITTYEQYF. CDR3 nucleotides: TGTGCCAGCAGCGCCGACATTTTTCAGCGTATTACGACCTACGAGCAGTACTTC. Based on the CDR3 plus reference TRBV11-2 and TRBJ2-7, the full variable domain is EAGVAQSPRYKIIEKRQSVAFWCNPISGHATLYWYQQILGQGPKLLIQFQNNGVVDDSQLPKDRFSAERLKGVDSTLKIQPAKLEDSAVYLCASSADIFQRITTYEQYFGPGTRLTVT.

This clonotype was found many times. The chain carries TRBV4-1 and TRBJ1-2; D is unclear. CDR3 length: 14 amino acids. Per germline, CDR1 MGHRA and CDR2 YSYEKL. Trimming pared 5 bases from V and 7 bases from J, leaving 17 bases between. The CDR3 sequence is CASSSIVGERGYTF. The DNA of the CDR3 is TGCGCCAGCAGCTCGATAGTCGGGGAACGTGGCTACACCTTC.